The T cell receptor (beta chain) under discussion was sequenced for a study of T-cell reconstitution after alpha-beta-depleted transplantation in children. V was cut by 1 base and J by 2 bases, with 9 bases left in between. Looked up from germline, CDR1 is LNHDA and CDR2 is SQIVND (reference sequence). The CDR3 has 14 residues. With respect to this clonotype: Its antigen is as yet unknown.

The authors prepared the TCRbeta library with unique molecular identifiers. In TCRdb, the PCR reads were re-called with MiXCR into one record per CDR3 protein. The profile shows 600,000 to 800,000 distinct CDR3 sequences, around 13% of them singletons. General observations from the study: After transplant, at about two months, alpha-beta T cells were reportedly derived from several hundred expanded graft clones. Where some patients showed high TCRbeta diversity at day 60, it came from recipient T cells and thymic progenitors that had survived. Newly produced T cells mostly provided counts and TCRbeta diversity after one year, as hyperexpanded clones declined.

This sequence joins TRBV19 and TRBJ2-7, with D perhaps being TRBD1 or TRBD2 (5 bases each). This sample comprised PBMCs, obtained before TCRalphabeta/CD19-depleted stem cell transplant. This sequence originates from a girl aged 2-10 years with congenital amegakaryocytic thrombocytopenia, due to receive a stem cell transplant. CDR3 in amino acids: CASSIVPGPYEQYF. In DNA, the CDR3 is TGTGCCAGTAGTATAGTTCCGGGGCCCTACGAGCAGTACTTC.